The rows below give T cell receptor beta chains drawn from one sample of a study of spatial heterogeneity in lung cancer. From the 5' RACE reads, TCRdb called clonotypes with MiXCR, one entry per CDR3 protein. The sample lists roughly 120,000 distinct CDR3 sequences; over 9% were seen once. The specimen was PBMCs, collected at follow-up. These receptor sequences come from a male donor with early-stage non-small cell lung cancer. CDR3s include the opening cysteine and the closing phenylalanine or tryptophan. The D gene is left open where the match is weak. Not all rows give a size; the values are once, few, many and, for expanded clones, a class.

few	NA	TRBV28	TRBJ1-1	CASSPQYNTEAFF	TGTGCCAGCAGTCCTCAGTATAACACTGAAGCTTTCTTT
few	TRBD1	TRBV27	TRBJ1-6	CASSRDRTNSPLHF	TGTGCCAGCAGTCGGGACAGGACTAATTCACCCCTCCACTTT
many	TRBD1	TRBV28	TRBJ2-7	CASSSNRGLHGQYF	TGTGCCAGCAGTTCGAACAGGGGCCTCCACGGGCAGTACTTC
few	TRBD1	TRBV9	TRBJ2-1	CASSLTGSYNEQFF	TGTGCCAGCAGCTTGACAGGGTCCTACAATGAGCAGTTCTTC
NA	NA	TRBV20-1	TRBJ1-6	CSAPGRGYNSPLHF	TGCAGCGCCCCCGGGCGGGGCTATAATTCACCCCTCCACTTT
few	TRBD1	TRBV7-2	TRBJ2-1	CASSFGQVMYNEQFF	TGTGCCAGCAGCTTCGGACAGGTGATGTACAATGAGCAGTTCTTC
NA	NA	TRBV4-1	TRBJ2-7	CASSWTVRDEQYF	TGCGCCAGCAGCTGGACCGTTCGGGACGAGCAGTACTTC
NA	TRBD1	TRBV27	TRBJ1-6	CASSGGQGNSPLHF	TGTGCCAGCAGTGGGGGACAGGGGAACTCACCCCTCCACTTT
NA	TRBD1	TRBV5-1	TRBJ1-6	CASSWDRSINSPLHF	TGCGCCAGCAGCTGGGACAGATCTATTAATTCACCCCTCCACTTT
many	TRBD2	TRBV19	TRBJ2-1	CATVRGGPGNEQFF	TGTGCCACGGTGCGGGGGGGCCCCGGAAATGAGCAGTTCTTC
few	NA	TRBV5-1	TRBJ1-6	CASSLEGPQGSPLHF	TGCGCCAGCAGCTTGGAAGGGCCACAGGGTTCACCCCTCCACTTT
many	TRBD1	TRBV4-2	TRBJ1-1	CASRQNDRGGTEAFF	TGTGCCAGCAGACAAAACGACAGGGGCGGCACTGAAGCTTTCTTT
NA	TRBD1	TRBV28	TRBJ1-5	CASSNIGTGSRGNQPQHF	TGTGCCAGCAGCAATATTGGGACAGGGAGTCGGGGCAATCAGCCCCAGCATTTT
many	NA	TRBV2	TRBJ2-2	CASRPTAAGELFF	TGTGCCAGCAGGCCGACAGCGGCCGGGGAGCTGTTTTTT
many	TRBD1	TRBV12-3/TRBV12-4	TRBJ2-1	CASSFGTAWGFF	TGTGCCAGCAGTTTCGGGACAGCCTGGGGGTTCTTC
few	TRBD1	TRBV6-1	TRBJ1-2	CASNRDSNYGYTF	TGTGCCAGCAACCGGGACAGCAACTATGGCTACACCTTC
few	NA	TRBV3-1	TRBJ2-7	CASSQVGRSSYEQYF	TGTGCCAGCAGCCAAGTTGGAAGGAGCTCCTACGAGCAGTACTTC
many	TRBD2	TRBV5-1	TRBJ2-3	CASIRGGRETDTQYF	TGCGCCAGCATACGCGGGGGAAGAGAGACAGATACGCAGTATTTT
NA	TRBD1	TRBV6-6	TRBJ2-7	CASTPDRGHEQYF	TGTGCCAGCACCCCGGACAGGGGGCACGAGCAGTACTTC
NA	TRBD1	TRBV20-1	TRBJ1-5	CSARGEQGNQPQHF	TGCAGTGCTAGAGGGGAACAGGGGAATCAGCCCCAGCATTTT
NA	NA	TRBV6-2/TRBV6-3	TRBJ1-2	CASSYGAQASNGYTF	TGTGCCAGCAGTTACGGCGCACAGGCTTCGAATGGCTACACCTTC
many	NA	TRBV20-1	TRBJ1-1	CSARDGGRLEAFF	TGCAGTGCTAGAGATGGAGGACGTCTTGAAGCTTTCTTT
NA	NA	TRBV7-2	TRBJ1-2	CASSLDRLGYTF	TGTGCCAGCAGCTTAGACAGGCTTGGCTACACCTTC
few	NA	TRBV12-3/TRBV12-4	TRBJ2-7	CASSLTGTEQYF	TGTGCCAGCAGTCTCACAGGGACCGAGCAGTACTTC
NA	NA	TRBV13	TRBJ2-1	CASSKQGRTYNEQFF	TGTGCCAGCAGCAAACAGGGTCGGACCTACAATGAGCAGTTCTTC
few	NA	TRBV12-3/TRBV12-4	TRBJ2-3	CASTTLSTDTQYF	TGTGCCAGCACGACTCTTAGCACAGATACGCAGTATTTT